These 10 T cell receptor beta chains share one sample of origin, sequenced in a study of T cell responses to AZD1222 COVID-19 vaccine. This table comes from immunoSEQ multiplex PCR, and its TCRdb copy is limited to in-frame clones, with some not included. In the table there are some 170,000 clones, about 90% of which are singletons. Source: peripheral blood, taken 28 days after the second AZD1222 dose. These receptors came from an adult who received the AZD1222 COVID-19 vaccine.

This clone appeared once. The chain has TRBV29-1 and TRBJ1-5; perhaps TRBD1 as D (5 bases). Germline CDR1 reads SQVTM; CDR2 reads ANQGSEA. V was clipped by 6 bases and J by 4 bases, with 13 bases between them. The CDR3 totals 13 residues. CDR3 loop: CSVGGGLNQPQHF. CDR3 bases: TGCAGCGTGGGGGGAGGCCTAAATCAGCCCCAGCATTTT.

With regard to this clone: The same CDR3 can be traced to other DNA sequences in this sample. This CDR3 is CASSIVAGAYGYTF. Here the CDR3 DNA reads TGTGCCAGTAGTATAGTTGCAGGGGCCTATGGCTACACCTTC. The chain combines TRBV19 with TRBJ1-2, with a possible D match to TRBD1 (6 bases). Trimming left V 1 base short and J 4 bases short, with 10 bases between. Germline-derived CDR1 and CDR2 are LNHDA and SQIVND (reference sequence). CDR3 length: 14 amino acids. Full variable domain (rest looked up from reference TRBV19 and TRBJ1-2): DGGITQSPKYLFRKEGQNVTLSCEQNLNHDAMYWYRQDPGQGLRLIYYSQIVNDFQKGDIAEGYSVSREKKESFPLTVTSAQKNPTAFYLCASSIVAGAYGYTFGSGTRLTVV.

DNA of the CDR3: TGTGCTAGTGGCCCCGGACTCGGGGGGGATTACACAGATACGCAGTATTTT. It specifies CASGPGLGGDYTDTQYF. The chain uses TRBV12-5 and TRBJ2-3; TRBD2 matches at 8 bases. After removal of 6 bases from V and 2 bases from J, the junction contained 13 bases not matched to a gene. This CDR3 comprises 17 residues. Germline CDR1 LGHNT, CDR2 FRNRAP.

The genes are TRBV5-4 and TRBJ2-2; possible D gene TRBD2, 7 bases. This CDR3 spans 15 amino acids. Trimming pared 4 bases from V and 5 bases from J, leaving 15 bases between. Per the germline V gene, CDR1 is SGHNT and CDR2 is YYREEE (reference sequence). In nucleotides, the CDR3 is TGTGCCAGCAGCGCCGGGGGGCCGGGTACCGGGGAGCTGTTTTTT. Its protein product is CASSAGGPGTGELFF.

The V and J genes are TRBV20-1 and TRBJ2-3; 10 bases agree with TRBD2. Trimming removed 3 bases from V and 0 bases from J; junction bases left unmatched: 12. CDR3 length: 18 residues. Germline V gene data show CDR1 as DFQATT and CDR2 as SNEGSKA (reference sequence). The CDR3 loop is CSASPLAGVPTSTDTQYF. As DNA, the CDR3 is TGCAGTGCTAGTCCCCTAGCGGGGGTCCCAACTAGCACAGATACGCAGTATTTT.

The gene calls are TRBV9 and TRBJ1-1; D unresolved. Germline CDR1 is SGDLS and CDR2 is YYNGEE. The CDR3 runs 13 residues. Trimming stripped 3 bases from V and 0 bases from J, with 6 bases between. The DNA for the CDR3 is TGTGCCAGCAGCGCAACATTGAACACTGAAGCTTTCTTT. Its translation: CASSATLNTEAFF.

V usage is TRBV3-1 (or the pseudogene TRBV3-2) and J usage is TRBJ1-1; D remains ambiguous. CDR1 is LGHDT, CDR2 YNNKEL, per germline (reference sequence). V dropped 1 base and J dropped 3 bases, with 12 bases sitting between them. The CDR3 runs 15 residues. The CDR3 sequence is CASSQADPGDTEAFF. The CDR3 coding sequence is TGTGCCAGCAGCCAAGCTGACCCGGGAGACACTGAAGCTTTCTTT.

The rearrangement links TRBV6-5 to TRBJ2-7, with 8 bases lining up with TRBD1. Germline CDR1 and CDR2: MNHEY and SVGAGI. The CDR3 is made up of 14 amino acids. V dropped 2 bases and J dropped 5; count of bases not matched to a gene: 5. For the CDR3, the DNA is TGTGCCAGCAGTTACAGTGGGACAGGTCACGAGCAGTACTTC. Amino acids: CASSYSGTGHEQYF.

The CDR3 loop is CSVGEGNRNSPLHF. The CDR3 region has the DNA TGCAGCGTTGGAGAGGGCAATCGGAATTCACCCCTCCACTTT. This rearrangement joins TRBV29-1 to TRBJ1-6; D gene unclear. CDR1 is SQVTM, CDR2 ANQGSEA, per germline. Trimming left V 4 bases short and J 7 bases short, with 14 bases between. This CDR3 comprises 14 residues. Together with reference TRBV29-1 and TRBJ1-6, the CDR3 gives the full variable domain: SAVISQKPSRDICQRGTSLTIQCQVDSQVTMMFWYRQQPGQSLTLIATANQGSEATYESGFVIDKFPISRPNLTFSTLTVSNMSPEDSSIYLCSVGEGNRNSPLHFGNGTRLTVT.

The chain carries TRBV27 and TRBJ1-3; D is unclear. The CDR3 runs 14 residues. Germline V gives CDR1 MNHEY, CDR2 SMNVEV (reference sequence). Trimming removed 5 bases from V and 0 bases from J, with 8 bases in between. As DNA, the CDR3 is TGTGCCAGCAGTCCTCTCAGCTCTGGAAACACCATATATTTT. Translating it yields CASSPLSSGNTIYF.